Below are 23 T cell receptor beta chains sequenced from a single sample in a study of T cells in localized non-small cell lung cancer. The repertoire was sequenced with immunoSEQ multiplex PCR; TCRdb's copy has only in-frame clones and lacks some. The repertoire has tens of thousands of clones, about nine tenths of them found once; the top ten carry roughly 22%. The specimen comprised peripheral blood, sampled before any cancer treatment. The receptors shown here come from a man aged 35 to 69 with stage I squamous cell lung carcinoma.

CDR3 protein: CASSRDRGHGYTF. CDR3 coding DNA: TGTGCCAGCAGCCGGGACAGGGGGCATGGCTACACCTTC. This rearrangement joins TRBV6-5 to TRBJ1-2, with 12 bases aligning to TRBD1. The V gene end was trimmed by 6 bases and the J gene end by 6 bases; junction bases not matched to a gene: 2. Looked up from germline, CDR1 is MNHEY and CDR2 is SVGAGI. This CDR3 spans 13 amino acids.

The V gene is TRBV6-5, the J gene TRBJ2-7, with TRBD1 matching over 8 bases. CDR1 is MNHEY, CDR2 SVGAGI, per germline. Trimming took 5 bases from V and 2 from J; bases not matched to a gene: 5. The CDR3 spans 14 residues. CDR3 DNA: TGTGCCAGCAGTCCAAGGACAGGGACCTACGAGCAGTACTTC. It encodes CASSPRTGTYEQYF.

The chain carries TRBV28 and TRBJ1-4; 10 positions agree with TRBD1. CDR3 size: 15 residues. Germline V gives CDR1 MDHEN, CDR2 SYDVKM. Trimming at V came to 6 bases and at J to 5 bases, leaving 6 bases not matched to a gene. CDR3 amino acids: CASSSEGQGNEKLFF. As DNA, the CDR3 is TGTGCCAGCAGCTCAGAGGGACAGGGGAATGAAAAACTGTTTTTT.

The CDR3 bases are TGTGCCAGCACGCCGGAGACCTATGGCTACACCTTC. Translated, it gives CASTPETYGYTF. V usage is TRBV6-1 and J usage is TRBJ1-2; D unclear. The CDR3 totals 12 residues. CDR1 and CDR2 (germline): MNHNS, SASEGT. V gave up 7 bases and J gave up 4 bases, with 10 bases separating them.

This chain connects TRBV9 to TRBJ2-1, with 7 positions matching TRBD2. Germline loops: CDR1 SGDLS, CDR2 YYNGEE. The CDR3 is 16 residues long. Germline trimming cut 4 bases from V and 6 bases from J; bases unmatched to any gene: 13. The CDR3 DNA reads as TGTGCCAGCAGCTCCCCCGGGTCGGGGGGTCCCAATGAGCAGTTCTTC. It is translated as CASSSPGSGGPNEQFF.

This clone was counted once. The chain couples TRBV7-2 to TRBJ2-5, with TRBD2 matching 10 bases. The germline CDR1 and CDR2 sequences are SGHTA and FQGNSA. The junction had 9 bases not matched to a gene; V was cut back by 4 bases and J by 4 bases. This CDR3 spans 16 amino acids. CDR3 in DNA: TGTGCCAGCAGCTCACCCGGACTAGCGGCAAGAGAGACCCAGTACTTC. Its translation is CASSSPGLAARETQYF.

The chain has TRBV9 and TRBJ2-5, with 10 bases fitting TRBD1. This CDR3 has 14 residues. Germline-derived CDR1 and CDR2 are SGDLS and YYNGEE. J lost 3 bases, V lost 2 bases, and 1 base had no gene match. The DNA for the CDR3 is TGTGCCAGCAGCGTTGGACAGGGGGAAGAGACCCAGTACTTC. Protein sequence: CASSVGQGEETQYF.

This chain connects TRBV19 to TRBJ1-4, with D hard to call. Germline V gene data show CDR1 as LNHDA and CDR2 as SQIVND (reference sequence). V shed 5 bases and J shed 15 bases, with 25 bases lying between them. The CDR3 contains 15 residues. This chain's CDR3 is CASSAQIQLGGGLFF. CDR3 nucleotide sequence: TGTGCCAGTAGTGCCCAAATACAGCTTGGCGGAGGATTGTTTTTT.

This chain connects TRBV9 to TRBJ2-5; D uncertain. CDR1 is SGDLS and CDR2 is YYNGEE in the germline V gene. The V end was cut by 3 bases, the J end by 7 bases, with 13 bases between. The CDR3 has 13 amino acids. CDR3 region: CASSANNPGTQYF. The DNA of the CDR3 is TGTGCCAGCAGCGCCAACAACCCGGGGACCCAGTACTTC.

This chain joins TRBV9 and TRBJ2-7; D is tentatively TRBD1 or TRBD2 (6 bases each). This CDR3 spans 13 amino acids. CDR1 and CDR2 (germline): SGDLS, YYNGEE. V was pared by 3 bases and J by 7 bases, with 14 bases between. DNA for the CDR3: TGTGCCAGCAGCGCCCACGGGGGCCTGGAGCAGTACTTC. Its translation: CASSAHGGLEQYF.

The V gene is TRBV4-2, the J gene TRBJ2-3; D is ambiguous. Trimming removed 0 bases from V and 1 base from J, with 8 bases in between. The CDR3 is 15 residues long. CDR1 and CDR2 from the germline V gene are LGHNA and YNFKEQ. The DNA for the CDR3 is TGTGCCAGCAGCCAAGATGTAAAGCGCACAGATACGCAGTATTTT. Translating it yields CASSQDVKRTDTQYF.

The chain joins TRBV18 to TRBJ2-4; 7 nucleotides line up with TRBD2. With V trimmed by 4 bases and J by 15 bases, 15 bases remained unmatched. Germline V gene sequence: CDR1 KGHSH, CDR2 LQKENI. The CDR3 totals 14 residues. CDR3 nucleotides: TGTGCCAGCTCACGGGACTTGGGGGGGAGCTCGTGGTACTTC. The encoded protein is CASSRDLGGSSWYF.

The chain combines TRBV7-9 with TRBJ1-4; the D is unclear. Germline lookup yields CDR1 SEHNR and CDR2 FQNEAQ (reference sequence). The CDR3 loop spans 18 amino acids. With 8 bases removed from V and 0 bases from J, the gap between germline ends came to 22 bases. Written as DNA, the CDR3 is TGTGCCAGCGTGCTGGATGGGTTTAGGGAGGCAACTAATGAAAAACTGTTTTTT. Translating gives CASVLDGFREATNEKLFF.

In its sample, this clone is large. This chain connects TRBV13 to TRBJ1-3; 7 positions match TRBD1. Trimming removed 4 bases from V and 4 bases from J; junction bases left unmatched: 7. The CDR3 is 15 residues long. CDR1 and CDR2 (germline): PRHDT, FYEKMQ (reference sequence). In nucleotides, the CDR3 is TGTGCCAGCAGCTCGACACAGGGGTACGGAAACACCATATATTTT. Its protein is CASSSTQGYGNTIYF.

The chain is built from TRBV11-1 and TRBJ2-7; maybe TRBD1 (5 bases). The length of the CDR3 is 14 residues. The V and J ends lost 3 bases and 0 bases respectively, with 9 bases between them. Per the germline V gene, CDR1 is SGHAT and CDR2 is FQDESV (reference sequence). In nucleotides, the CDR3 is TGTGCCAGCAGCTTCAGCAGGGCCTCCTACGAGCAGTACTTC. Translating it yields CASSFSRASYEQYF.

This clone was detected only a few times. V is TRBV27 and J is TRBJ1-2, with D uncertain. Germline CDR1 reads MNHEY; CDR2 reads SMNVEV (reference sequence). V gave up 6 bases and J gave up 6 bases, with 20 bases separating them. The CDR3 length is 15 residues. The CDR3 spells CASRPTVYPGDGYTF. The CDR3 nucleotides are TGTGCCAGCAGACCTACCGTATACCCGGGAGATGGCTACACCTTC.

The chain is built from TRBV19 and TRBJ1-5; D call uncertain. The germline V gene has CDR1 LNHDA and CDR2 SQIVND (reference sequence). CDR3 size: 15 residues. Trimming pared 4 bases from V and 7 bases from J, leaving 17 bases between. The CDR3 reads CASSREGETHQPQHF. Written as DNA, the CDR3 is TGTGCCAGTAGTAGGGAGGGCGAGACGCACCAGCCCCAGCATTTT.

The chain employs TRBV18 and TRBJ2-3, with D possibly being TRBD1 (5 bases). The CDR3 sequence is 15 residues long. Trimming cost V 5 bases and J 0 bases, with 12 bases left between them. Germline V gives CDR1 KGHSH, CDR2 LQKENI. The CDR3 sequence: CASSGAEGSTDTQYF. As DNA, the CDR3 is TGTGCCAGCTCAGGGGCAGAAGGTAGCACAGATACGCAGTATTTT.

This chain links TRBV5-1 with TRBJ1-1; D perhaps matches TRBD1 (5 bases). The CDR3 contains 15 residues. Germline V lookup: CDR1 SGHRS, CDR2 YFSETQ. Trimming removed 0 bases from V and 3 bases from J, with 12 bases in between. The CDR3 DNA reads as TGCGCCAGCAGCTTGGGGATTTCGGGGGACACTGAAGCTTTCTTT. Encoded protein: CASSLGISGDTEAFF.

The chain recombines TRBV19 with TRBJ2-3; D remains unclear. Germline CDR1 is LNHDA and CDR2 is SQIVND (reference sequence). CDR3 length: 14 residues. The ends were cut back, 5 bases at V and 2 bases at J, with 11 bases in the middle. CDR3 loop: CASSASSFTDTQYF. The CDR3, as DNA: TGTGCCAGTAGTGCGAGCAGTTTCACAGATACGCAGTATTTT.

The chain employs TRBV28 and TRBJ1-2; D uncertain. This CDR3 is 13 amino acids long. Germline CDR1 is MDHEN and CDR2 is SYDVKM. Deletions cut 4 bases from V and 7 bases from J, with 13 bases between. The CDR3 region has the DNA TGTGCCAGCAGTTCCGGCGGCGTAAGTGGCTACACCTTC. It is translated as CASSSGGVSGYTF.

This chain uses TRBV7-9 with TRBJ1-2, with TRBD1 matching 7 bases. V gave up 0 bases and J gave up 8 bases; unmatched junction bases: 6. This CDR3 is built from 14 residues. The V gene's germline CDR1 is SEHNR and CDR2 FQNEAQ (reference sequence). The CDR3 DNA reads as TGTGCCAGCAGCTTAGCGGTGACAGGGCGCGGCTACACCTTC. Residues: CASSLAVTGRGYTF.

The rearrangement uses TRBV7-2 and TRBJ2-7; 8 bases match TRBD2. The J segment lost 7 bases and the V segment lost 1 base, leaving 6 bases of the junction unmatched. Per the germline V gene, CDR1 is SGHTA and CDR2 is FQGNSA. The length of the CDR3 is 14 residues. The CDR3 sequence is CASSLGLAREEQYF. CDR3 nucleotide sequence: TGTGCCAGCAGCTTAGGACTAGCGAGGGAAGAGCAGTACTTC.